This TCR beta chain stems from a study of T-cell memory formation after mild COVID-19. Across the whole study: Clusters were largely donor specific.

About this clonotype: Antigen unknown.

It was 5'RACE with constant-segment primers that produced the TCR alpha and TCR beta cDNA libraries, which carried sample barcodes and UMIs. TCRdb used MiXCR to reprocess the 5' RACE reads, holding one entry per CDR3 protein. This table holds fewer than 600,000 distinct CDR3 sequences, roughly a fifth found once. General observations from the study: Shrinking CD4+ clones were chiefly CM and EM; CD8+ ones were chiefly EMRA. Pre-infection memory carried some responding clones, suggesting that cross-reactive memory joined.

V lost 3 bases and J lost 2; bases outside the gene matches: 0. There are 14 residues in the CDR3. Germline-derived CDR1 and CDR2 are SNHLY and FYNNEI. The chain joins TRBV2 to TRBJ2-3; 9 nucleotides line up with TRBD2. The receptor's source is an adult woman who had mild COVID-19 (a few samples of this study predate the infection). Cell type and time point are not known. Input material: PBMCs or a T cell subset sorted from them (not recorded which). The CDR3 spells CASSEGLATDTQYF. The CDR3 DNA reads as TGTGCCAGCAGTGAGGGACTAGCCACAGATACGCAGTATTTT.